The entry that follows covers one T cell receptor beta chain sequence. The antigen is undetermined. The sample originates from a study of T cells in Graves' hyperthyroidism and ophthalmopathy. Amplification targeted TCR beta CDR3 regions from RNA transcripts. HTBI primers were the set used in a first-round RT-PCR of the TCR CDR3. One entry per CDR3 protein, called by TCRdb with MiXCR from the multiplex PCR reads. In the table there are over 500,000 distinct CDR3 sequences, 17% of which are singletons. Study-level results: Among clonotypes expanded in thyroid above 0.001, most were also found in blood.

This CDR3 spans 14 amino acids. After removal of 4 bases from V and 10 bases from J, the junction contained 6 bases not matched to a gene. Germline-derived CDR1 and CDR2 are SNHLY and FYNNEI. The V call is TRBV2, the J call TRBJ1-6; 8 bases match TRBD1. Material for sequencing was blood. The TCR was taken from a woman in her late teens or twenties with Graves' ophthalmopathy. The DNA of the CDR3 is TGTGCCAGCAGTGGGACAGGGCGGTTGTCACCCCTCCACTTT. This codes for CASSGTGRLSPLHF.